These T cell receptor beta chains were read from a single sample in a study of blood T cells in healthy people across ages. Each CDR3 protein is one row after TCRdb ran MiXCR on the 5' RACE reads. The table lists fewer than 900,000 distinct CDR3 sequences, around half of them singletons. The sequenced sample was blood. The source of these receptors is a woman aged 55-69 years in good health. The CDR3 runs from the conserved cysteine through the conserved F or W. The D gene is left open where the match is weak. Rows give clone size only sometimes, using once, few, many, or a class for an expanded clone.

cdr3_nt	cdr3_aa	v_call	j_call	clone_size	d_call
TGTGCCACCAGCAGAGTTATAAGGGAGACCCAGTACTTC	CATSRVIRETQYF	TRBV15	TRBJ2-5	few	.
TGTGCCAGCAGTTTTGTTCTCTCCCTCTCTGGGGCCAACGTCCTGACTTTC	CASSFVLSLSGANVLTF	TRBV28	TRBJ2-6	.	.
TGTGCCAGCAGCTTAAATCCAGGGCTAGGTCAGCCCCAGCATTTT	CASSLNPGLGQPQHF	TRBV7-2	TRBJ1-5	.	.
TGTGCCAGCGCCCAGGGGGCAGGGTACAATGAGCAGTTCTTC	CASAQGAGYNEQFF	TRBV7-3	TRBJ2-1	.	TRBD1
TGCAGTGCCCCCAAGGCAGGGAGTTACGAGCAGTACTTC	CSAPKAGSYEQYF	TRBV20-1	TRBJ2-7	.	.
TGCAGTGCTAGAGATCCGACTAGCAATCAGCCCCAGCATTTT	CSARDPTSNQPQHF	TRBV20-1	TRBJ1-5	.	.
TGTGCCAGCAGTGCCCATGGCCCCTACGAGCAGTACTTC	CASSAHGPYEQYF	TRBV27	TRBJ2-7	.	.
TGCAGTGCTGCTCCACCTAGCGGGGGGCTTGGTGAGCAGTACTTC	CSAAPPSGGLGEQYF	TRBV20-1	TRBJ2-5	.	TRBD2
TGTGCCAGCAGCCCTTGGGGGTCTAGCACAGATACGCAGTATTTT	CASSPWGSSTDTQYF	TRBV7-3	TRBJ2-3	.	.
TGTGCCAGCAGTGATGCAAGGGCCCTCCTTGATGAGCAGTTCTTC	CASSDARALLDEQFF	TRBV25-1	TRBJ2-1	few	.
TGTGCCAGCAGCCCCCTGGACAAGGGGATATGGGACAATGAGCAGTACTTC	CASSPLDKGIWDNEQYF	TRBV3-1	TRBJ2-5	.	.
TGCACAGGACAACAGTACAGTGAAAAACTGTTTTTT	CTGQQYSEKLFF	TRBV20-1	TRBJ1-4	.	.
TGTGCCAGCAGCTCGGGGGTGAACACTGAAGCTTTCTTT	CASSSGVNTEAFF	TRBV7-6	TRBJ1-1	few	.
TGCAGCGTTGATGCGGGGGGATCAGATACGCAGTATTTT	CSVDAGGSDTQYF	TRBV29-1	TRBJ2-3	few	TRBD2
TGTGCCACCAGGCCGGGACAAGGATTGGAAAAACTGTTTTTT	CATRPGQGLEKLFF	TRBV15	TRBJ1-4	few	.
TGTGCCAGCTCACCAAAGAGGGGGACTATCTCTGGGGCCAACGTCCTGACTTTC	CASSPKRGTISGANVLTF	TRBV18	TRBJ2-6	.	.
TGCGCCAGCAGCCAAGGGTCCGGGACAGGGGATTCACCCCTCCACTTT	CASSQGSGTGDSPLHF	TRBV4-1	TRBJ1-6	.	TRBD1
TGTGCCAGCAGTGGACAGGTATCCTACGAGCAGTACTTC	CASSGQVSYEQYF	TRBV28	TRBJ2-7	.	TRBD1
TGTGCCAGCAGCGCGATCAACACCGGGGAGCTGTTTTTT	CASSAINTGELFF	TRBV2	TRBJ2-2	.	.
TGTGCCAGCAGCTTTTGGCTAGCGGGAGGAGGAGAGACCCAGTACTTC	CASSFWLAGGGETQYF	TRBV7-2	TRBJ2-5	.	TRBD2
TGCAGTGCCCCTGGGGCATACAATGAGCAGTTCTTC	CSAPGAYNEQFF	TRBV20-1	TRBJ2-1	.	.
TGTGCCAGCAGTCCCCCGACTAGCGGGAGGTTAGGATCCTACGAGCAGTACTTC	CASSPPTSGRLGSYEQYF	TRBV6-1	TRBJ2-7	.	TRBD2
TGCAGCGTTGAAGATCTCAAGAACACTGAAGCTTTCTTT	CSVEDLKNTEAFF	TRBV29-1	TRBJ1-1	few	.
TGTGCCACCAGCAGAGATCCTGCCTATGAGCAGTACTTC	CATSRDPAYEQYF	TRBV15	TRBJ2-5	.	.
TGTGCCAGCAGCTATGACGAAGGGGCCCTTCAGTACTTC	CASSYDEGALQYF	TRBV7-3	TRBJ2-4	few	.
TGTGCCAGCAGCTTGGCGGGAGTGGGGCAGACCCAGTACTTC	CASSLAGVGQTQYF	TRBV7-3	TRBJ2-5	.	TRBD2